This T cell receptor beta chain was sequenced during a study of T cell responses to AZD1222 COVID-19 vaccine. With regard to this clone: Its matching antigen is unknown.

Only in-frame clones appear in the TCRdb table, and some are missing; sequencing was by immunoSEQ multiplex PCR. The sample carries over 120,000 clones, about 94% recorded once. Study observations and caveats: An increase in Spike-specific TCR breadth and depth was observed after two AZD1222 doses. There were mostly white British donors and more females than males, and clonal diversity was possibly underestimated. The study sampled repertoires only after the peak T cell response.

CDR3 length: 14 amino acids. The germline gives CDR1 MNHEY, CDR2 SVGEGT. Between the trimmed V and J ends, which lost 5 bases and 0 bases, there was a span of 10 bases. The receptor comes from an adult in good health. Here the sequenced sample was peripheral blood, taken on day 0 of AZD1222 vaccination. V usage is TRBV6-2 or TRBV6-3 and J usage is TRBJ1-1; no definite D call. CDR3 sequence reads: CASSPDRLNTEAFF. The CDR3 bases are TGTGCCAGCAGTCCCGACCGATTGAACACTGAAGCTTTCTTT.